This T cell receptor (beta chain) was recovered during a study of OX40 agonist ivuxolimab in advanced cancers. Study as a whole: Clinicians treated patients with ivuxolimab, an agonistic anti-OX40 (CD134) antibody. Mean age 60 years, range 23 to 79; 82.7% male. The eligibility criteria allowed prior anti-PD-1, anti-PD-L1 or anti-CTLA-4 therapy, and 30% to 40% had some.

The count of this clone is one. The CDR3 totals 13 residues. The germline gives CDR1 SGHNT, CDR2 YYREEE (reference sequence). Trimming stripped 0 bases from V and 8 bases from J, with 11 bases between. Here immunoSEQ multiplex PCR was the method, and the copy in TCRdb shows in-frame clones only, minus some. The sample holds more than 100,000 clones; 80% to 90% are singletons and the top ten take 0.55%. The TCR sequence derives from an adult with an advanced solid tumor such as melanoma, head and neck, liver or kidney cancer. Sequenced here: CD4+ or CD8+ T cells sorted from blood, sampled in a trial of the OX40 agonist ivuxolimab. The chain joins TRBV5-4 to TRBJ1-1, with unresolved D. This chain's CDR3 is CASSLGGKVEAFF. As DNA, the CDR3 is TGTGCCAGCAGCTTGGGGGGAAAAGTCGAAGCTTTCTTT.